Presented here are 17 T cell receptor beta chains from one specimen sequenced in a study of blood T cell repertoires in COVID-19. TCRdb keeps only in-frame clones here, not all; method: immunoSEQ multiplex PCR. The sample yields about 33,000 clones, around 85% seen once. Sequenced: peripheral blood. These receptors were collected from a woman older than 75 with active or convalescent COVID-19.

The chain links TRBV29-1 to TRBJ2-7, with TRBD2 as a possible D gene (5 bases). Germline values: CDR1 SQVTM, CDR2 ANQGSEA. The length of the CDR3 is 14 residues. The V gene lost 4 bases and the J gene lost 2 bases, with 15 bases spanning the gap. The CDR3 loop is CSVGGRTAAYEQYF. DNA for the CDR3: TGCAGCGTTGGTGGTCGAACAGCGGCCTACGAGCAGTACTTC.

The chain couples TRBV18 to TRBJ1-2, with D perhaps matching TRBD1 (5 bases). Trimming removed 3 bases at V and 0 bases at J, with 17 bases between. This CDR3 spans 17 amino acids. Germline CDR1 and CDR2: KGHSH and LQKENI. The CDR3 here is CASSPLPTAQPNYGYTF. CDR3 DNA: TGTGCCAGCTCACCCTTACCGACAGCGCAACCTAACTATGGCTACACCTTC.

The chain combines TRBV7-9 with TRBJ2-7; 9 nucleotides line up with TRBD2. The V and J ends lost 5 bases and 3 bases, in that order; junction bases with no gene match: 5. The CDR3 loop spans 14 amino acids. CDR1 and CDR2 (germline): SEHNR, FQNEAQ (reference sequence). CDR3 sequence: CASSRAGGVYEQYF. CDR3 DNA sequence: TGTGCCAGCAGCCGAGCGGGAGGTGTCTACGAGCAGTACTTC.

This sequence joins TRBV19 and TRBJ1-5, with 9 positions matching TRBD1. V lost 7 bases to trimming and J lost 9 bases; unmatched junction nucleotides: 10. This CDR3 has 14 amino acids. Germline V lookup: CDR1 LNHDA, CDR2 SQIVND (reference sequence). CDR3: CASNPGQGPMPQHF. CDR3 nucleotide sequence: TGTGCCAGTAATCCGGGACAGGGCCCTATGCCCCAGCATTTT.

The J gene is TRBJ1-2, the V gene TRBV5-8; D call uncertain. V dropped 0 bases and J dropped 7 bases, with 10 bases sitting between them. Looked up from germline, CDR1 is SGHTS and CDR2 is YDEGEE. The CDR3 sequence is 13 residues long. In nucleotides, the CDR3 is TGTGCCAGCAGCTTGGTTCGTTTCCGTGGCTACACCTTC. Protein product: CASSLVRFRGYTF. The complete variable domain, with remaining parts taken from reference TRBV5-8 and TRBJ1-2, reads EAGVTQSPTHLIKTRGQQATLRCSPISGHTSVYWYQQALGLGLQFLLWYDEGEERNRGNFPPRFSGRQFPNYSSELNVNALELEDSALYLCASSLVRFRGYTFGSGTRLTVV.

J is TRBJ2-1 and V is TRBV12-5, with 8 bases that match TRBD2. The V gene's germline CDR1 is LGHNT and CDR2 FRNRAP. Germline trimming cut 6 bases from V and 8 bases from J; bases unmatched to any gene: 12. This CDR3 has 15 residues. The CDR3 region is CASGPTGGPLYEQFF. For the CDR3, the DNA is TGTGCTAGTGGCCCCACGGGGGGGCCTCTCTATGAGCAGTTCTTC.

This clone was counted once. The chain uses TRBV19 and TRBJ2-2, with 7 bases lining up with TRBD1. CDR3 length equals 19 residues. J gave up 2 bases and V 2 bases, and 14 bases lay outside the gene matches. Germline-derived CDR1 and CDR2 are LNHDA and SQIVND (reference sequence). In DNA form, the CDR3 reads TGTGCCAGTAGTATAAGCCCCGCGACAGGGAGAGGAAACACCGGGGAGCTGTTTTTT. Amino acids: CASSISPATGRGNTGELFF. Variable domain in full (rest from reference TRBV19 and TRBJ2-2): DGGITQSPKYLFRKEGQNVTLSCEQNLNHDAMYWYRQDPGQGLRLIYYSQIVNDFQKGDIAEGYSVSREKKESFPLTVTSAQKNPTAFYLCASSISPATGRGNTGELFFGEGSRLTVL.

The rearrangement uses TRBV19 and TRBJ2-1; D might be TRBD1 (6 bases). This CDR3 has 14 residues. V was clipped by 7 bases and J by 5 bases, with 15 bases between them. In germline, CDR1 is LNHDA, CDR2 SQIVND (reference sequence). The CDR3 is CASNREGANNEQFF. For the CDR3, the DNA is TGTGCCAGTAACAGGGAAGGAGCGAACAATGAGCAGTTCTTC.

The rearrangement joins TRBV28 to TRBJ2-5; 9 bases align to TRBD1. CDR1 MDHEN and CDR2 SYDVKM come from the germline V gene. CDR3 length: 16 amino acids. After removal of 4 bases from V and 5 bases from J, the junction contained 11 bases not matched to a gene. The CDR3 bases are TGTGCCAGCAGTTCCCCGGACAGGGGAAAGCGGGAGACCCAGTACTTC. Amino acid sequence: CASSSPDRGKRETQYF.

This clone has a single count. V and J are TRBV5-4 and TRBJ2-5; D is perhaps TRBD2 (6 bases). Germline V gene lookup returns CDR1 SGHNT and CDR2 YYREEE (reference sequence). V was pared by 4 bases and J by 3 bases, with 13 bases between. This CDR3 comprises 14 residues. CDR3 in DNA: TGTGCCAGCAGCCGAATTGGAGGGGAAGAGACCCAGTACTTC. Translation: CASSRIGGEETQYF.

This clone was seen once. The chain employs TRBV9 and TRBJ1-4; TRBD1 matches at 7 bases. The germline CDR1 and CDR2 sequences are SGDLS and YYNGEE. The V gene end was trimmed by 0 bases and the J gene end by 7 bases; junction bases not matched to a gene: 9. There are 16 residues in the CDR3. CDR3 in DNA: TGTGCCAGCAGCGTAGGAGGAGGGGGCGCGGTTGAAAAACTGTTTTTT. As protein: CASSVGGGGAVEKLFF.

Points on this clone: At one end, the junction sequence differs from germline, possibly due to a read error. This chain joins TRBV28 and TRBJ2-7; TRBD1 agrees at 10 bases. The CDR3 sequence is 14 residues long. Germline V gives CDR1 MDHEN, CDR2 SYDVKM. The CDR3 nucleotides read TGTGCCAGCTCCCAGACAGGGGGCTCCCACGAGCAGTACTTC. Translation: CASSQTGGSHEQYF.

The CDR3 nucleotides read TGTGCCAGCAGCTTCGGGGGAAATAATTCACCCCTCCACTTT. Its protein is CASSFGGNNSPLHF. The chain employs TRBV5-5 and TRBJ1-6; D might be TRBD1 (5 bases). Trimming stripped 2 bases from V and 5 bases from J, with 8 bases between. Germline V lookup: CDR1 SGHKS, CDR2 YYEKEE (reference sequence). The CDR3 loop spans 14 amino acids.

This rearrangement joins TRBV27 to TRBJ2-6, with 7 bases aligning to TRBD1. The CDR3 length is 15 residues. J gave up 2 bases and V 6 bases, and 4 bases lay outside the gene matches. Per the germline V gene, CDR1 is MNHEY and CDR2 is SMNVEV (reference sequence). The CDR3, as DNA: TGTGCCAGCAGGTCAACAGGGGCTGGGGCCAACGTCCTGACTTTC. It is translated as CASRSTGAGANVLTF.

V and J are TRBV4-3 and TRBJ2-1; 13 positions match TRBD2. Unmatched junction bases numbered 7, after V lost 1 base and J lost 7 bases. The CDR3 covers 17 residues. Germline CDR1 reads LGHNA; CDR2 reads YSLEER. The CDR3 protein is CASSQVGGGLAGNEQFF. Written as DNA, the CDR3 is TGCGCCAGCAGCCAAGTCGGAGGGGGACTAGCGGGAAATGAGCAGTTCTTC.

The rearrangement joins TRBV5-1 to TRBJ2-5, with TRBD1 identical over 8 bases. The germline CDR1 and CDR2 sequences are SGHRS and YFSETQ. The CDR3 covers 16 residues. Trimming at V came to 0 bases and at J to 1 base, leaving 5 bases not matched to a gene. The chain's CDR3 is CASSLGTGTPQETQYF. The CDR3 region has the DNA TGCGCCAGCAGCTTGGGGACAGGGACTCCCCAAGAGACCCAGTACTTC.

The chain has TRBV4-3 and TRBJ2-5; maybe TRBD2 (5 bases). V was shortened by 1 base and J by 2 bases, with 11 bases between the two germline ends. This CDR3 has 15 amino acids. Per germline, CDR1 LGHNA and CDR2 YSLEER. The CDR3 protein is CASSQAAAAQETQYF. CDR3 DNA sequence: TGCGCCAGCAGCCAAGCAGCGGCGGCACAAGAGACCCAGTACTTC.